A selection of T cell receptor beta chains follows, all from one sample in a study of blood T cell repertoires in COVID-19. Method: immunoSEQ multiplex PCR; TCRdb's copy keeps in-frame clones and lacks some. The data hold under 40,000 clones, with around 90% observed a single time. Sequenced material: peripheral blood. These receptors all come from a man in his 60s with active COVID-19. The conserved cysteine and the conserved F or W are not part of the CDR3 here. Clone size, where shown, is once, few, many, or a class for clones that have expanded.

V	size	CDR3
TRBV6-6	.	ASSPREANYGYT
TRBV18	.	ASSPGHSYEQY
TRBV3-1/TRBV3-2	.	ASSPRDRGGGYT
TRBV6-5	.	ASTSGGADTQY
TRBV5-8	.	ASSPRTRNTYEQY
TRBV19	.	ASIQDSSYGYT
TRBV4-1	.	ASSQTILRGPGNEQF
TRBV5-6	.	ASSPLLTGGLTYEQY
TRBV19	.	ASSIAAGVNNEQF
TRBV27	.	ASSLGPDRFYNEQF
TRBV7-2	once	ASSGASLGYT
TRBV6-6	.	ASSAGSNQPQH
TRBV4-3	.	ASSQVLGQGSYEQY
TRBV2	.	ASSLQGIDGYT
TRBV2	few	ASSGPTKPTPRGHRTYEQY